This TCR beta chain appears in the sequencing data of a study of T cell responses to AZD1222 COVID-19 vaccine. For this clone: Its specificity is unknown.

The ends were cut back, 3 bases at V and 1 base at J, with 10 bases in the middle. Germline V gives CDR1 SGHRS, CDR2 YFSETQ. CDR3 length: 14 residues. Findings and limits, study-wide: Epitopes outside B.1.351 and B.1.1.7 mutated regions reportedly drew nearly half of spike TCRs. Baseline serostatus was positive in only six AZD1222 recipients. The repertoires were collected only after the peak T cell response.

Clones were read by immunoSEQ multiplex PCR, and TCRdb kept only the in-frame ones, dropping some. The profile shows just over 150,000 clones, approximately 91% of them singletons. The source was peripheral blood, collected after recovery from COVID-19. The receptor's source is an adult who had recovered from COVID-19. The gene calls are TRBV5-1 and TRBJ1-1; TRBD1 is a possible D gene (5 bases). The CDR3 bases are TGCGCCAGCAGCTCCCCGACAGCGAACACTGAAGCTTTCTTT. Amino acids: CASSSPTANTEAFF.